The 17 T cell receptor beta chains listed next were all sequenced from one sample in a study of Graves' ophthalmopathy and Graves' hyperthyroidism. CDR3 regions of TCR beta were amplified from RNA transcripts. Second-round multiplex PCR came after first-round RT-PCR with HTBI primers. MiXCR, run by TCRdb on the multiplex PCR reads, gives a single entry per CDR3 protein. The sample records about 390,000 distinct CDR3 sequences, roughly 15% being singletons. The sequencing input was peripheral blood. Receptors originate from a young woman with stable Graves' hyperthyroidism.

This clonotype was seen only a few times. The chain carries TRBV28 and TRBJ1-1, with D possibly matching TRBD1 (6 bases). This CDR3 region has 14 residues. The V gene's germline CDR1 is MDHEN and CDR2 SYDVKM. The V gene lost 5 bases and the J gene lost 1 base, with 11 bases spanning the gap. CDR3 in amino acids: CASSGPGANTEAFF. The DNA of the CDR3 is TGTGCCAGCAGTGGACCAGGGGCGAACACTGAAGCTTTCTTT.

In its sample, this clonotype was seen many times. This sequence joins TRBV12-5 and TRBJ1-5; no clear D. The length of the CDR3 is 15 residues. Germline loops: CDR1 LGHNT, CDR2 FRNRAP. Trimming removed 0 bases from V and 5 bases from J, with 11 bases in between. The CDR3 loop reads CASGLVSPSHQPQHF. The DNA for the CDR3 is TGTGCTAGTGGTTTGGTATCGCCCTCTCATCAGCCCCAGCATTTT.

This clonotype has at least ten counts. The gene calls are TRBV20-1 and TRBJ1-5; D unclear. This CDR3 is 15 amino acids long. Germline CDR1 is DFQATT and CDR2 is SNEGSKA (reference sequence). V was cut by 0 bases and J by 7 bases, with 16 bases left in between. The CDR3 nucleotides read TGCAGTGCTAGAGATCGGAGTGGTGGAATCCAGCCCCAGCATTTT. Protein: CSARDRSGGIQPQHF.

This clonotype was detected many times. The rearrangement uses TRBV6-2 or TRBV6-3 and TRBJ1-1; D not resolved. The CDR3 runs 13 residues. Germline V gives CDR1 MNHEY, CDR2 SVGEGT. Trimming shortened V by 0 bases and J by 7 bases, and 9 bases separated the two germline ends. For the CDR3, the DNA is TGTGCCAGCAGTTACTCGGCGGACGGTGAAGCTTTCTTT. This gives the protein CASSYSADGEAFF.

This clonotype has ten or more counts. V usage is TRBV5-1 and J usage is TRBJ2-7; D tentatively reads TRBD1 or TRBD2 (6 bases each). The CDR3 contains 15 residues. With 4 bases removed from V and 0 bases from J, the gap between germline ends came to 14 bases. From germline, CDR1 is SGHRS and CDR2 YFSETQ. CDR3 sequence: CASSPGAISSYEQYF. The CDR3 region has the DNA TGCGCCAGCAGCCCGGGGGCCATAAGCTCCTACGAGCAGTACTTC.

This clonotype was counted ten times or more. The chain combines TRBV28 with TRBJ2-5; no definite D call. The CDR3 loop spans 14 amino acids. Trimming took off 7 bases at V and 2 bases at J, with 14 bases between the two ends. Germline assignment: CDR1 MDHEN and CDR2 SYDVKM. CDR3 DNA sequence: TGTGCCAGCAACATACAATCCCCACAAGAGACCCAGTACTTC. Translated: CASNIQSPQETQYF.

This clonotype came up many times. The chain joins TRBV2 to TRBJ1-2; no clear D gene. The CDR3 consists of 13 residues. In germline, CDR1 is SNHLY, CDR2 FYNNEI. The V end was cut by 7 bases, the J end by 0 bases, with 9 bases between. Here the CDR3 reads CASTQHSNYGYTF. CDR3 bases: TGTGCCAGCACCCAGCACTCTAACTATGGCTACACCTTC.

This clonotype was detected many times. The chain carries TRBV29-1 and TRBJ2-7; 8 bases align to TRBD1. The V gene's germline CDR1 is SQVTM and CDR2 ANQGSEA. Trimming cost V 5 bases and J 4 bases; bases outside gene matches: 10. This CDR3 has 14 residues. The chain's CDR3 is CSVRGAGGRYEQYF. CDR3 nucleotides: TGCAGCGTTAGGGGCGCAGGGGGCAGGTACGAGCAGTACTTC.

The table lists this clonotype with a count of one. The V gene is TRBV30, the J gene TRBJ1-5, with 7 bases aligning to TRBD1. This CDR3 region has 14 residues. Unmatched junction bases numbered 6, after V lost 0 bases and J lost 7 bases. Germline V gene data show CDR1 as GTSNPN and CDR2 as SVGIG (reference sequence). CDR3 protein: CAWSVITGDQPQHF. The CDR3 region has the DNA TGTGCCTGGAGTGTAATAACAGGGGACCAGCCCCAGCATTTT.

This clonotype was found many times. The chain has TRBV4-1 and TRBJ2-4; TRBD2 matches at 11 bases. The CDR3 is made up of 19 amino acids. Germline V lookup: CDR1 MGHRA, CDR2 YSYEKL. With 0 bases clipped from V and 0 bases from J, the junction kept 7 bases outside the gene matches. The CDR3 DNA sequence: TGCGCCAGCAGCCAAGATATGGATAGCGGGGGGGTAGCCAAAAACATTCAGTACTTC. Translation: CASSQDMDSGGVAKNIQYF.

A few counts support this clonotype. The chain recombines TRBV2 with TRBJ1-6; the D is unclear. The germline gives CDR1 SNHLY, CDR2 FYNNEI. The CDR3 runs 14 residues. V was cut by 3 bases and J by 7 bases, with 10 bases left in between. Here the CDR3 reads CASSDRGQNSPLHF. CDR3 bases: TGTGCCAGCAGTGACCGCGGGCAGAATTCACCCCTCCACTTT.

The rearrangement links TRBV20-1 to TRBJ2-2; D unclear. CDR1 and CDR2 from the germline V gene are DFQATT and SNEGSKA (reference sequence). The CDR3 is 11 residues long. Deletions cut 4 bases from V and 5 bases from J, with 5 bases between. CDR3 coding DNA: TGCAGTGCTACTTTGACCGGGGAGCTGTTTTTT. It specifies CSATLTGELFF.

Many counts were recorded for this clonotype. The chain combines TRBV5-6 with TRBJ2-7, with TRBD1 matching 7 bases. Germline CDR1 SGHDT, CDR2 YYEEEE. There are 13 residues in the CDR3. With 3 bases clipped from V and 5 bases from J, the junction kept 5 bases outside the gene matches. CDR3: CASSSGTANEQYF. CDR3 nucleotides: TGTGCCAGCAGCTCCGGGACAGCCAACGAGCAGTACTTC.

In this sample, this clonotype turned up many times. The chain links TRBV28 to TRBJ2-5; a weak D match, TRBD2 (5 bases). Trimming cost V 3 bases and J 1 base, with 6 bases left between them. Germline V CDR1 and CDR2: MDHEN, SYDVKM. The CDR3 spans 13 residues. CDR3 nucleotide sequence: TGTGCCAGCAGTTTTGAGGGCCAAGAGACCCAGTACTTC. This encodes CASSFEGQETQYF. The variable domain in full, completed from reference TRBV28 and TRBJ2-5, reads DVKVTQSSRYLVKRTGEKVFLECVQDMDHENMFWYRQDPGLGLRLIYFSYDVKMKEKGDIPEGYSVSREKKERFSLILESASTNQTSMYLCASSFEGQETQYFGPGTRLLVL.

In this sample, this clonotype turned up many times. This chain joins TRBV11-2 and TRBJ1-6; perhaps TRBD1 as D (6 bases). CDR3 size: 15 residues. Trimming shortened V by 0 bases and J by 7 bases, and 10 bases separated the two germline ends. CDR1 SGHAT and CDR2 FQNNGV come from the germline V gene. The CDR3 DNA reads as TGTGCCAGCAGCTTAGAAGGACAGAGAAATTCACCCCTCCACTTT. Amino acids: CASSLEGQRNSPLHF.

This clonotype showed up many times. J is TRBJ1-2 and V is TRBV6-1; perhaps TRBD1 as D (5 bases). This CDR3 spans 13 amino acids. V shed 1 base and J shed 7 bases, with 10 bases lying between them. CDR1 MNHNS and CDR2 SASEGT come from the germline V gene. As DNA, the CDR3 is TGTGCCAGCAGTGAAGTCGGCGGGGGTGGCTACACCTTC. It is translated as CASSEVGGGGYTF.

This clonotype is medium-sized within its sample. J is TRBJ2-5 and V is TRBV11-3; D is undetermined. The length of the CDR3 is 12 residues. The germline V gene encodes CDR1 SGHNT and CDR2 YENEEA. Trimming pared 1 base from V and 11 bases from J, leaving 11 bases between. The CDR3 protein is CASSLGWRAQYF. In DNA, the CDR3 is TGTGCCAGCAGCTTAGGATGGCGTGCTCAGTACTTC.